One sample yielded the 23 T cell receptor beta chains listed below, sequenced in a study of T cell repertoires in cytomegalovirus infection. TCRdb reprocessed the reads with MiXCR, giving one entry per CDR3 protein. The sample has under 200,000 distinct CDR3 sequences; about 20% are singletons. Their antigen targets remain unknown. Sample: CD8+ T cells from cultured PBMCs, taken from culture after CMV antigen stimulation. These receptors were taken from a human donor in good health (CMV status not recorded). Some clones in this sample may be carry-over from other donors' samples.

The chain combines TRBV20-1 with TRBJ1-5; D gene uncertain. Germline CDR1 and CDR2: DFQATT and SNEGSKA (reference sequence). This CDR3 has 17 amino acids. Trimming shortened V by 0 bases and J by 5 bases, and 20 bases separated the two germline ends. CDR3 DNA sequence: TGCAGTGCTAGAGATCGGGGTGGTCACCAAGCCCATCAGCCCCAGCATTTT. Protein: CSARDRGGHQAHQPQHF.

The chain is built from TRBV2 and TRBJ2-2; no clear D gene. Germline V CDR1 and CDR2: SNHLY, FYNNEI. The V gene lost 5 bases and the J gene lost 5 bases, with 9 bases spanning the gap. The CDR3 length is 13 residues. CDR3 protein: CASSRPITGELFF. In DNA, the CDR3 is TGTGCCAGCAGTAGACCGATTACCGGGGAGCTGTTTTTT. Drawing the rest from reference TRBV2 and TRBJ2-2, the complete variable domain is EPEVTQTPSHQVTQMGQEVILRCVPISNHLYFYWYRQILGQKVEFLVSFYNNEISEKSEIFDDQFSVERPDGSNFTLKIRSTKLEDSAMYFCASSRPITGELFFGEGSRLTVL.

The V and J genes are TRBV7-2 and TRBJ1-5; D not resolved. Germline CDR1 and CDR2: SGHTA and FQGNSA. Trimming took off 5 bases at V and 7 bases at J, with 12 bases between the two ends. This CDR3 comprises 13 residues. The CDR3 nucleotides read TGTGCCAGCAGCCCGGCGGGGAGGCAGCCCCAGCATTTT. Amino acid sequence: CASSPAGRQPQHF.

The DNA for the CDR3 is TGTGCCAGCAGCCTGAGCGGCCCGGGGAGAGAGACCCAGTACTTC. Its protein is CASSLSGPGRETQYF. J is TRBJ2-5 and V is TRBV7-2; TRBD2 might be the D (5 bases). V gave up 5 bases and J gave up 4 bases, with 17 bases separating them. Per germline, CDR1 SGHTA and CDR2 FQGNSA. CDR3 length: 15 amino acids.

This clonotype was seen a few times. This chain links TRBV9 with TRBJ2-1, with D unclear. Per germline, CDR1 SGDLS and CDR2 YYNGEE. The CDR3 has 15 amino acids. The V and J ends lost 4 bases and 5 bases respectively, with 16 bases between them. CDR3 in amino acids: CASSPRTYTDNEQFF. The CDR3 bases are TGTGCCAGCAGCCCCCGGACCTATACCGACAATGAGCAGTTCTTC.

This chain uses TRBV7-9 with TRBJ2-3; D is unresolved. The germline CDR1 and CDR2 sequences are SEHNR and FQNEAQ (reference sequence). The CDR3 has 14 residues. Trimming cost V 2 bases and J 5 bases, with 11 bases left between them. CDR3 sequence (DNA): TGTGCCAGCAGCTTAAAAGGGTACGGAGATACGCAGTATTTT. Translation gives CASSLKGYGDTQYF.

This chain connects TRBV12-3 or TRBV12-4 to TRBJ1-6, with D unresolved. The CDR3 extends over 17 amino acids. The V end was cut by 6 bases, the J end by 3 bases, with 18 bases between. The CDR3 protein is CASSVPPDLVYNSPLHF. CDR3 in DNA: TGTGCCAGCAGCGTACCCCCTGACTTGGTCTATAATTCACCCCTCCACTTT.

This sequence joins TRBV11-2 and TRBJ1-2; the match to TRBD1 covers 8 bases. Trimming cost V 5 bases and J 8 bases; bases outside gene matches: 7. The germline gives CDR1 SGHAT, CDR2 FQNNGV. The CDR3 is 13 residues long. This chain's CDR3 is CASSTGTGGGYTF. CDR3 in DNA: TGTGCCAGCAGCACCGGGACAGGAGGGGGCTACACCTTC.

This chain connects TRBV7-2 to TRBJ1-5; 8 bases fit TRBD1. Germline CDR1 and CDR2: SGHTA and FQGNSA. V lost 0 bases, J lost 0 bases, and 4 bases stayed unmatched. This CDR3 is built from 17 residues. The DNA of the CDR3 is TGTGCCAGCAGCTTAGCCGGGACAGGCTATAGCAATCAGCCCCAGCATTTT. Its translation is CASSLAGTGYSNQPQHF. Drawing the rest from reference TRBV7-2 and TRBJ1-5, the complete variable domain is GAGVSQSPSNKVTEKGKDVELRCDPISGHTALYWYRQSLGQGLEFLIYFQGNSAPDKSGLPSDRFSAERTGGSVSTLTIQRTQQEDSAVYLCASSLAGTGYSNQPQHFGDGTRLSIL.

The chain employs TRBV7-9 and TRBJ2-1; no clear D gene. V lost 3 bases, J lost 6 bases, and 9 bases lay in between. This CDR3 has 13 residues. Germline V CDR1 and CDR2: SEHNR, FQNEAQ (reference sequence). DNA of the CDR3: TGTGCCAGCAGCTTCAAGACTGGCAATGAGCAGTTCTTC. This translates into CASSFKTGNEQFF.

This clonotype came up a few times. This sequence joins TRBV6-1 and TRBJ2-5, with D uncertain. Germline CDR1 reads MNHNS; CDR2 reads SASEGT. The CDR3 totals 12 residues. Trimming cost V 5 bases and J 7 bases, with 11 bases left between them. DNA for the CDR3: TGTGCCAGCAGTCAGGACCTAGTGACCCAGTACTTC. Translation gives CASSQDLVTQYF.

As DNA, the CDR3 is TGTGCCAGCAGTGTAGGGGCGACGAGCACTGAAGCTTTCTTT. Translated, it gives CASSVGATSTEAFF. The chain joins TRBV25-1 to TRBJ1-1; D perhaps matches TRBD1 (5 bases). V lost 4 bases and J 4 bases, leaving 13 bases between the germline ends. The germline gives CDR1 MGHDK, CDR2 SYGVNS. The CDR3 spans 14 residues.

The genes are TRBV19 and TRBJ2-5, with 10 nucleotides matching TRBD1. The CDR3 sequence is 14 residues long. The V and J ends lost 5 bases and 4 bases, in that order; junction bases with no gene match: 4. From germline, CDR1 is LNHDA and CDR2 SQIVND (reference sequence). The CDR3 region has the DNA TGTGCCAGTAGTGCAGACAGGGGGCGAGAGACCCAGTACTTC. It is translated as CASSADRGRETQYF.

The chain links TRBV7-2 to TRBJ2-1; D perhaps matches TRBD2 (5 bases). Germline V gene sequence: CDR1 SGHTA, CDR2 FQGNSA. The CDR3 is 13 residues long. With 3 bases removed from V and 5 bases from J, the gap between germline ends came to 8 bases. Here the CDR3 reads CASSFGLDNEQFF. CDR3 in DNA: TGTGCCAGCAGCTTTGGACTGGACAATGAGCAGTTCTTC.

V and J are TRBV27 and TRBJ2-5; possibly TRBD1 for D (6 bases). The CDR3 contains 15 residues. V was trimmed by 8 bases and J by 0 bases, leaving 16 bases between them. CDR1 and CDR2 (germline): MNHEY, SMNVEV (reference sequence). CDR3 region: CASCRDIWYQETQYF. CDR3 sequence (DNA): TGTGCCAGCTGCCGGGACATCTGGTACCAAGAGACCCAGTACTTC.

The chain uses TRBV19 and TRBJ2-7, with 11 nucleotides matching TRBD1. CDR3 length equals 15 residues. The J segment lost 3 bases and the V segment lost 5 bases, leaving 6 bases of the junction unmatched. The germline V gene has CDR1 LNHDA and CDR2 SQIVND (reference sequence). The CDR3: CASSLRDRGDYEQYF. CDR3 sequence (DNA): TGTGCCAGTAGTCTCCGGGACAGGGGGGACTACGAGCAGTACTTC.

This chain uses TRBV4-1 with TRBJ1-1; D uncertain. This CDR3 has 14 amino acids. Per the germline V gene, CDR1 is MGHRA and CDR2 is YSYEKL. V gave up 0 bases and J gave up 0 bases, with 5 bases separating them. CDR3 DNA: TGCGCCAGCAGCCAAGACTCCGTGAACACTGAAGCTTTCTTT. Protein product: CASSQDSVNTEAFF.

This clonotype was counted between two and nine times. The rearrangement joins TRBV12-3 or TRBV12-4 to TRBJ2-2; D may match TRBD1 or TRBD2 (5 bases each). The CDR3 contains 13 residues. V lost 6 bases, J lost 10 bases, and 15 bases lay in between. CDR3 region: CASRGPSGVELFF. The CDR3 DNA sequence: TGTGCCAGCAGGGGACCCTCAGGAGTGGAGCTGTTTTTT.

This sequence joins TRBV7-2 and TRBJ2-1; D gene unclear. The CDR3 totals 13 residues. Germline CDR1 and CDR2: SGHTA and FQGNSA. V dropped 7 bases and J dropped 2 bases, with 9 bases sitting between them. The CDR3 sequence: CASTFATYNEQFF. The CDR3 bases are TGTGCCAGCACCTTTGCGACCTACAATGAGCAGTTCTTC.

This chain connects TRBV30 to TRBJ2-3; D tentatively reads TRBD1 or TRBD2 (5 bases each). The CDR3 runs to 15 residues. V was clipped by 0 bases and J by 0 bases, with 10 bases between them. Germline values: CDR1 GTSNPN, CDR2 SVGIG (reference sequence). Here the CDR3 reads CAWSVRWGSTDTQYF. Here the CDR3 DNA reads TGTGCCTGGAGTGTACGGTGGGGGAGCACAGATACGCAGTATTTT.

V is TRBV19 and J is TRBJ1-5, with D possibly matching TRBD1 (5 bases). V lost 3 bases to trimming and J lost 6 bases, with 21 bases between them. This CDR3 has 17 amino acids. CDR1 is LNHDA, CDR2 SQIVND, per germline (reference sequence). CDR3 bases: TGTGCCAGTAGTATCGGGTCCGGCAGGGTTAATGGTCAGCCCCAGCATTTT. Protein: CASSIGSGRVNGQPQHF. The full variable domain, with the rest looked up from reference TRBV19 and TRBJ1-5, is DGGITQSPKYLFRKEGQNVTLSCEQNLNHDAMYWYRQDPGQGLRLIYYSQIVNDFQKGDIAEGYSVSREKKESFPLTVTSAQKNPTAFYLCASSIGSGRVNGQPQHFGDGTRLSIL.

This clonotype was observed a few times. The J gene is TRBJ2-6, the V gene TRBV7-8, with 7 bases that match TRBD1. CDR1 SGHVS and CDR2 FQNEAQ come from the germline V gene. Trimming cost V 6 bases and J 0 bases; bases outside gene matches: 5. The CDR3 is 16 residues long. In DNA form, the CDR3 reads TGTGCCAGCAGTACTCGGACAGGCTCTGGGGCCAACGTCCTGACTTTC. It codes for CASSTRTGSGANVLTF.

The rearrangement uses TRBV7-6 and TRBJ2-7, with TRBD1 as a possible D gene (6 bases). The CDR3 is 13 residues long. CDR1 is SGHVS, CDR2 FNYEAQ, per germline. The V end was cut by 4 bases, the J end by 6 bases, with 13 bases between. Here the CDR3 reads CASSSTGFSEQYF. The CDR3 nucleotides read TGTGCCAGCAGCTCAACAGGGTTTTCCGAGCAGTACTTC.